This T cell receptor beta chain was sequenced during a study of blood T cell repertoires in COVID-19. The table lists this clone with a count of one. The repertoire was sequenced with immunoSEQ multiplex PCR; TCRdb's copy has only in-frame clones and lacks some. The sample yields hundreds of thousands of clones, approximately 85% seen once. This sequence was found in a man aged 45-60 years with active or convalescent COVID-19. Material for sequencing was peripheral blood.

The CDR3 sequence: CAWSAWTSGRASSYNEQFF. The CDR3 DNA reads as TGTGCCTGGAGTGCGTGGACTAGCGGGAGGGCCAGCTCCTACAATGAGCAGTTCTTC. The chain links TRBV30 to TRBJ2-1; TRBD2 matches 15 bases. The germline gives CDR1 GTSNPN, CDR2 SVGIG (reference sequence). V was clipped by 1 base and J by 0 bases; unmatched bases: 7. The CDR3 totals 19 residues.